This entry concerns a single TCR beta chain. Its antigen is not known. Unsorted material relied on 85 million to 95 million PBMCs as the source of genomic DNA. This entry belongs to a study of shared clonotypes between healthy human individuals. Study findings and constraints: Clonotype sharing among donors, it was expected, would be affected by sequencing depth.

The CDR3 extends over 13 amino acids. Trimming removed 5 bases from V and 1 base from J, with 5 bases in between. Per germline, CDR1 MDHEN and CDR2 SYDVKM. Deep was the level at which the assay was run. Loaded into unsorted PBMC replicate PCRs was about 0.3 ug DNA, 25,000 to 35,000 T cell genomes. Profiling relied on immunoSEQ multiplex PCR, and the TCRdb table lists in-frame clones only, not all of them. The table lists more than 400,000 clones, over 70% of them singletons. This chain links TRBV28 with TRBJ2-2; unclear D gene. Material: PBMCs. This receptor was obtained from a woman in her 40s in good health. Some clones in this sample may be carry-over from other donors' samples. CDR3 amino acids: CASSGWNTGELFF. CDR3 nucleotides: TGTGCCAGCAGTGGGTGGAACACCGGGGAGCTGTTTTTT. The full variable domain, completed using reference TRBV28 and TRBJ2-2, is DVKVTQSSRYLVKRTGEKVFLECVQDMDHENMFWYRQDPGLGLRLIYFSYDVKMKEKGDIPEGYSVSREKKERFSLILESASTNQTSMYLCASSGWNTGELFFGEGSRLTVL.